What follows is one T cell receptor beta chain and its context. Its target is not known. This specimen belongs to a study of T cell repertoires in cytomegalovirus infection. Study details: CMV epitopes, recently identified HLA-C-restricted and well-studied HLA-B-restricted, were used. General study results and limits: In two of eight donors, the top clonotype was HLA-C-restricted CMV-specific. The cumulative frequency of public TCR beta families identified carriers of CMV plus the relevant HLA.

Germline CDR1 is MDHEN and CDR2 is SYDVKM. This CDR3 contains 15 residues. V dropped 3 bases and J dropped 1; count of bases not matched to a gene: 5. TCRdb analysed the reads with MiXCR anew, one entry per CDR3 protein. The table shows about 400,000 distinct CDR3 sequences, with about a third occurring only once. The TCR originated in a human donor in good health (CMV status not recorded). Some clones in this sample may be carry-over from other donors' samples. Material: cultured PBMCs, obtained from culture after CMV antigen stimulation. The rearrangement uses TRBV28 and TRBJ1-1; 7 bases align to TRBD1. The CDR3 nucleotides are TGTGCCAGCAGTTTTAAGACAGGGACGAACACTGAAGCTTTCTTT. Its protein product is CASSFKTGTNTEAFF.